These 21 T cell receptor beta chains originate from one sample sequenced in a study of metastatic and nonmetastatic thyroid tumors. Each patient went into thyroid surgery without having received any treatment. Using MiXCR, TCRdb re-called clones from the PCR reads. This table has approximately 35,000 clones, approximately 16% appearing once. The sample comprised blood. These TCRs come from a male donor with papillary thyroid cancer or a benign thyroid nodule (not recorded which). Some clones in this sample may be carry-over from other donors' samples.

This clone came up many times. The V gene is TRBV29-1, the J gene TRBJ1-4, with 10 bases fitting TRBD1. The CDR3 totals 14 residues. The germline gives CDR1 SQVTM, CDR2 ANQGSEA. The V gene end was trimmed by 4 bases and the J gene end by 8 bases; junction bases not matched to a gene: 7. CDR3 nucleotide sequence: TGCAGCGTTGGAAGACAGGGGGCGAAAGAAAAACTGTTTTTT. It yields the protein CSVGRQGAKEKLFF.

About this clone: This may be a read error, as it is one base from a much larger clone. V gene TRBV5-1 combines with J gene TRBJ1-1, with D perhaps matching TRBD1 (5 bases). CDR3 length: 15 amino acids. Trimming removed 4 bases at V and 5 bases at J, with 18 bases between. Germline V gene data show CDR1 as SGHRS and CDR2 as YFSETQ. Here the CDR3 DNA reads TGCGCCAGCAGCCAAGGGACGGGTGGGGAGACTGAAGCTTTCTTT. Amino acid sequence: CASSQGTGGETEAFF.

Note on this clone: A clone one base away is much larger, so this may be a read error. The V call is TRBV29-1, the J call TRBJ2-6; D uncertain. Per the germline V gene, CDR1 is SQVTM and CDR2 is ANQGSEA. The CDR3 contains 15 residues. The CDR3 DNA reads TGCAGCGTCGAAGACCTCAACTCTGGGTCCAACGTCCTGACTTTC. It is translated as CSVEDLNSGSNVLTF.

In its sample, this clone was seen a few times. This may be a read error: a much more frequent sequence differs by one nucleotide. V usage is TRBV6-9 and J usage is TRBJ1-4; D uncertain. There are 12 residues in the CDR3. Per the germline V gene, CDR1 is MNHGY and CDR2 is SVAAGI. This CDR3 is CVSSYYNEKLFF. In DNA form, the CDR3 reads TGTGTCAGCAGTTACTATAATGAAAAACTGTTTTTT.

This clone was seen many times. The gene calls are TRBV27 and TRBJ2-1, with TRBD2 matching over 9 bases. The CDR3 has 16 residues. V gave up 2 bases and J gave up 3 bases; unmatched junction bases: 5. The germline V gene has CDR1 MNHEY and CDR2 SMNVEV (reference sequence). The CDR3: CASSLATSGFYNEQFF. The CDR3 DNA reads TGTGCCAGCAGTTTAGCGACTAGCGGTTTCTACAATGAGCAGTTCTTC.

This clone was counted at least ten times. The chain uses TRBV7-8 and TRBJ2-2; tentatively, D is TRBD1 (5 bases). The CDR3 has 16 residues. CDR1 and CDR2 (germline): SGHVS, FQNEAQ. V dropped 5 bases and J dropped 2 bases, with 15 bases sitting between them. Written as DNA, the CDR3 is TGTGCCAGCAGCCTCCCGGCAGGGCGAAACACCGGGGAGCTGTTTTTT. This translates into CASSLPAGRNTGELFF.

Remarks on this clone: Because the CDR3's place on the DNA is in doubt, the DNA is left out and the CDR3 is given as listed by TCRdb. The chain has TRBV19 and TRBJ1-2; no DNA check was done on the table's D call, TRBD1. The CDR3 is 14 amino acids long, termini counted. Germline V lookup: CDR1 LNHDA, CDR2 SQIVND (reference sequence). The CDR3 loop reads CASTSGQRNYGYTF.

This clone appeared a few times. Germline is not matched at one junction end, which may reflect a read error. This chain uses TRBV7-7 with TRBJ2-1; 8 nucleotides line up with TRBD2. The CDR3 contains 16 residues. In germline, CDR1 is SSHAT, CDR2 FNYEAQ (reference sequence). The CDR3 spells CASSLNPGRGYNEQFF. The CDR3 DNA reads TGTGCTAGCAGCTTAAATCCCGGGAGGGGATACAATGAGCAGTTCTTC.

The gene calls are TRBV6-2 or TRBV6-3 and TRBJ1-6; D remains unclear. There are 14 residues in the CDR3. The germline gives CDR1 MNHEY, CDR2 SVGEGT. Trimming stripped 6 bases from V and 10 bases from J, with 16 bases between. The CDR3 region is CASSPLLASSPLHF. In DNA form, the CDR3 reads TGTGCCAGCAGCCCACTCCTGGCGTCGTCACCCCTCCACTTT.

This clone has ten or more counts. The CDR3: CASSPEAGPYEQYF. Here the CDR3 DNA reads TGCGCCAGCAGCCCGGAGGCTGGCCCCTACGAGCAGTACTTC. The chain links TRBV5-1 to TRBJ2-7, with D possibly matching TRBD2 (5 bases). CDR3 size: 14 residues. Looked up from germline, CDR1 is SGHRS and CDR2 is YFSETQ. V was cut by 4 bases and J by 2 bases, with 13 bases left in between.

This clone came up many times. The rearrangement links TRBV10-2 to TRBJ2-5; 11 positions agree with TRBD2. CDR1 WSHSY and CDR2 SAAADI come from the germline V gene. Trimming removed 6 bases from V and 0 bases from J; junction bases left unmatched: 6. This CDR3 region has 16 residues. The CDR3 here is CASRPGLAVYQETQYF. CDR3 nucleotide sequence: TGCGCCAGCAGGCCGGGACTAGCGGTGTACCAAGAGACCCAGTACTTC.

This rearrangement joins TRBV2 to TRBJ2-1; TRBD1 agrees at 8 bases. Germline CDR1 SNHLY, CDR2 FYNNEI. The CDR3 contains 16 residues. Trimming at V came to 6 bases and at J to 7 bases, leaving 14 bases not matched to a gene. CDR3 residues: CASRLPLGDRMNEQFF. DNA for the CDR3: TGTGCCAGCAGGCTCCCCCTGGGGGACAGGATGAATGAGCAGTTCTTC.

A few counts support this clone. This may come from a read error, since a much larger clone is one base off. The chain recombines TRBV24-1 with TRBJ2-1, with D possibly being TRBD1 or TRBD2 (5 bases each). V gave up 8 bases and J gave up 5 bases, with 15 bases separating them. Looked up from germline, CDR1 is KGHDR and CDR2 is SFDVKD. The CDR3 is made up of 14 amino acids. This CDR3 reads CATMSPLGDNEQFF. CDR3 DNA sequence: TGTGCCACCATGAGCCCCCTGGGGGACAATGAGCAGTTCTTC.

This clone was detected ten times or more. This chain links TRBV5-6 with TRBJ2-1; D may be TRBD1 (5 bases). The V gene lost 2 bases and the J gene lost 5 bases, with 11 bases spanning the gap. The CDR3 is 14 residues long. CDR1 is SGHDT, CDR2 YYEEEE, per germline. The CDR3 loop reads CASSFRAGHNEQFF. Here the CDR3 DNA reads TGTGCCAGCAGCTTCAGGGCAGGCCACAATGAGCAGTTCTTC. Complete variable domain (other parts from reference TRBV5-6 and TRBJ2-1): DAGVTQSPTHLIKTRGQQVTLRCSPKSGHDTVSWYQQALGQGPQFIFQYYEEEERQRGNFPDRFSGHQFPNYSSELNVNALLLGDSALYLCASSFRAGHNEQFFGPGTRLTVL.

This clone was seen repeatedly, ten times or more. This chain connects TRBV20-1 to TRBJ2-2; 7 bases fit TRBD1. CDR1 is DFQATT, CDR2 SNEGSKA, per germline (reference sequence). CDR3 size: 15 residues. The J segment lost 2 bases and the V segment lost 7 bases, leaving 10 bases of the junction unmatched. The CDR3 loop is CSGTRQGANTGELFF. CDR3 nucleotides: TGCAGTGGTACGCGACAGGGTGCAAACACCGGGGAGCTGTTTTTT.

This clone was seen ten or more times. The genes are TRBV6-1 and TRBJ2-7, with 8 bases lining up with TRBD1. With V trimmed by 5 bases and J by 3 bases, 3 bases remained unmatched. Germline assignment: CDR1 MNHNS and CDR2 SASEGT. The CDR3 spans 13 residues. DNA of the CDR3: TGTGCCAGCAGTCGAGGGACAGGCTACGAGCAGTACTTC. Protein product: CASSRGTGYEQYF.

There are many counts of this clone. This sequence joins TRBV12-3 or TRBV12-4 and TRBJ2-5; the match to TRBD2 covers 9 bases. The V segment lost 7 bases and the J segment 4 bases; nucleotides outside the gene matches: 22. This CDR3 has 19 residues. CDR3 region: CASNTFGLSGSLRGETQYF. As DNA, the CDR3 is TGTGCCAGCAATACATTCGGCCTTAGCGGGAGTTTAAGGGGAGAGACCCAGTACTTC.

A single count supports this clone. The J gene is TRBJ1-5, the V gene TRBV7-6, with a weak D call TRBD1 (5 bases). The CDR3 is 15 residues long. V lost 5 bases and J 6 bases, leaving 17 bases between the germline ends. Germline assignment: CDR1 SGHVS and CDR2 FNYEAQ. The CDR3 DNA is TGTGCCAGCAGCCCAGGCCCAGGGCTAGGTCAGCCCCAGCATTTT. This gives the protein CASSPGPGLGQPQHF.

This clone was seen repeatedly, ten times or more. This chain links TRBV9 with TRBJ2-6, with a tentative D call TRBD1 (5 bases). V dropped 1 base and J dropped 0 bases, with 8 bases sitting between them. The CDR3 covers 16 residues. Germline V lookup: CDR1 SGDLS, CDR2 YYNGEE. The CDR3 loop reads CASSVNQGSGANVLTF. CDR3 DNA: TGTGCCAGCAGCGTAAACCAGGGCTCTGGGGCCAACGTCCTGACTTTC.

The gene calls are TRBV6-2 or TRBV6-3 and TRBJ1-1; D remains unclear. The CDR3 contains 13 residues. Trimming shortened V by 0 bases and J by 5 bases, and 7 bases separated the two germline ends. Germline CDR1 and CDR2: MNHEY and SVGEGT. The CDR3: CASSYSIATEAFF. CDR3 in DNA: TGTGCCAGCAGTTACTCTATAGCAACTGAAGCTTTCTTT.

Many counts were recorded for this clone. The gene calls are TRBV27 and TRBJ1-3, with 10 bases lining up with TRBD1. Germline V CDR1 and CDR2: MNHEY, SMNVEV (reference sequence). The CDR3 spans 15 residues. The junction had 0 bases not matched to a gene; V was cut back by 0 bases and J by 4 bases. The CDR3 loop reads CASSLSGQGGNTIYF. In DNA, the CDR3 is TGTGCCAGCAGTTTATCGGGACAGGGGGGAAACACCATATATTTT.